This T cell receptor (beta chain) was sequenced for a study of T cell responses to AZD1222 COVID-19 vaccine. Trimming left V 4 bases short and J 4 bases short, with 10 bases between. Looked up from germline, CDR1 is GTSNPN and CDR2 is SVGIG (reference sequence). CDR3 size: 12 residues. The method was immunoSEQ multiplex PCR; TCRdb's version includes in-frame clones alone and lacks a portion of them. The table lists 75,000 to 100,000 clones, around 89% of them singletons. This TCR derives from an adult in good health. Here the sequenced sample was peripheral blood, taken on day 0 of AZD1222 vaccination. The V gene is TRBV30, the J gene TRBJ1-2; D unresolved. The CDR3 loop is CAWISGAYGYTF. In nucleotides, the CDR3 is TGTGCCTGGATATCCGGAGCCTATGGCTACACCTTC. The whole variable domain, remainder taken from reference TRBV30 and TRBJ1-2, is SQTIHQWPATLVQPVGSPLSLECTVEGTSNPNLYWYRQAAGRGLQLLFYSVGIGQISSEVPQNLSASRPQDRQFILSSKKLLLSDSGFYLCAWISGAYGYTFGSGTRLTVV.